This entry lists 19 T cell receptor beta chains sequenced from one sample in a study of blood T cell repertoires in COVID-19. Assay used: immunoSEQ multiplex PCR; TCRdb lists only in-frame clones, some missing. Of 85,000 to 90,000 clones detected, around 93% appear once; the ten largest clones hold about 2.5%. The specimen sequenced was peripheral blood. These receptors all stem from a human donor with active COVID-19. The donor label of this sample is uncertain.

This chain connects TRBV5-6 to TRBJ2-7; possible D gene TRBD2, 6 bases. CDR3 length equals 15 residues. From germline, CDR1 is SGHDT and CDR2 YYEEEE. Trimming removed 1 base at V and 0 bases at J, with 11 bases between. The CDR3 coding sequence is TGTGCCAGCAGCTTGACGGGAGATACCTCCTACGAGCAGTACTTC. Its protein product is CASSLTGDTSYEQYF.

The CDR3 DNA is TGTGCCAGCTTGGAGGGACAGGCTCATGAAAAACTGTTTTTT. Its protein is CASLEGQAHEKLFF. The J gene is TRBJ1-4, the V gene TRBV2; TRBD1 aligns across 8 bases. This CDR3 contains 14 residues. The V gene's germline CDR1 is SNHLY and CDR2 FYNNEI. The junction had 8 bases not matched to a gene; V was cut back by 8 bases and J by 6 bases. The full variable domain, in which reference TRBV2 and TRBJ1-4 provide the parts outside the CDR3, is EPEVTQTPSHQVTQMGQEVILRCVPISNHLYFYWYRQILGQKVEFLVSFYNNEISEKSEIFDDQFSVERPDGSNFTLKIRSTKLEDSAMYFCASLEGQAHEKLFFGSGTQLSVL.

The chain employs TRBV7-9 and TRBJ2-3, with 12 bases fitting TRBD2. Germline CDR1 SEHNR, CDR2 FQNEAQ (reference sequence). The CDR3 consists of 16 residues. J was trimmed by 3 bases and V by 4 bases; bases with no gene match: 5. The CDR3 here is CASSSELAGGTDTQYF. As DNA, the CDR3 is TGTGCCAGCAGCTCCGAACTAGCGGGGGGAACAGATACGCAGTATTTT. Looking up the rest from reference TRBV7-9 and TRBJ2-3 gives the full variable domain: DTGVSQNPRHKITKRGQNVTFRCDPISEHNRLYWYRQTLGQGPEFLTYFQNEAQLEKSRLLSDRFSAERPKGSFSTLEIQRTEQGDSAMYLCASSSELAGGTDTQYFGPGTRLTVL.

The chain combines TRBV7-3 with TRBJ2-1, with 8 bases fitting TRBD1. The J segment lost 6 bases and the V segment lost 5 bases, leaving 9 bases of the junction unmatched. This CDR3 has 15 amino acids. Germline CDR1 and CDR2: SGHTA and FQGTGA. CDR3 protein: CASSPNGQGGNEQFF. DNA for the CDR3: TGTGCCAGCAGCCCCAACGGACAGGGAGGCAATGAGCAGTTCTTC.

The chain couples TRBV11-2 to TRBJ2-1; D unclear. CDR1 SGHAT and CDR2 FQNNGV come from the germline V gene. The CDR3 length is 15 residues. The ends were cut back, 5 bases at V and 8 bases at J, with 19 bases in the middle. The CDR3 DNA follows: TGTGCCAGCAGCACCCTGGAGACTTCTTGGGATGAGCAGTTCTTC. It yields the protein CASSTLETSWDEQFF.

J is TRBJ2-3 and V is TRBV5-6; 7 bases align to TRBD2. V lost 4 bases, J lost 0 bases, and 2 bases stayed unmatched. The CDR3 is made up of 14 amino acids. CDR1 is SGHDT, CDR2 YYEEEE, per germline. The CDR3 DNA sequence: TGTGCCAGCAGCGCACTAGCGAGCACAGATACGCAGTATTTT. Amino acids: CASSALASTDTQYF.

CDR3 in DNA: TGTGCCAGCAGCGTCAACTTGGACTTTCCCACTGAAGCTTTCTTT. Protein sequence: CASSVNLDFPTEAFF. The V and J genes are TRBV7-8 and TRBJ1-1; D remains unclear. Per the germline V gene, CDR1 is SGHVS and CDR2 is FQNEAQ. CDR3 length: 15 amino acids. V was clipped by 5 bases and J by 4 bases, with 17 bases between them.

The V call is TRBV19, the J call TRBJ1-6, with TRBD1 identical over 10 bases. The germline V gene has CDR1 LNHDA and CDR2 SQIVND (reference sequence). CDR3 length: 16 residues. V lost 3 bases and J lost 9; bases outside the gene matches: 8. In nucleotides, the CDR3 is TGTGCCAGTAGTATTAGTACCGGACAGGGGGTTTCACCCCTCCACTTT. It specifies CASSISTGQGVSPLHF.

The V call is TRBV9, the J call TRBJ1-6, with D perhaps matching TRBD1 (6 bases). V was cut by 3 bases and J by 8 bases, with 12 bases left in between. This CDR3 is 14 amino acids long. Germline V gives CDR1 SGDLS, CDR2 YYNGEE. In DNA, the CDR3 is TGTGCCAGCAGCGGCAGGGGACCGCATTCACCCCTCCACTTT. This codes for CASSGRGPHSPLHF.

The gene calls are TRBV7-9 and TRBJ1-4, with 9 bases matching TRBD1. This CDR3 has 18 residues. V shed 3 bases, J shed 0 bases, and the junction held 8 bases outside the gene matches. The germline V gene has CDR1 SEHNR and CDR2 FQNEAQ (reference sequence). CDR3 region: CASSFSVWTGATNEKLFF. Written as DNA, the CDR3 is TGTGCCAGCAGCTTTTCGGTCTGGACAGGGGCAACTAATGAAAAACTGTTTTTT.

CDR3 coding DNA: TGTGCCAGCAGTTTAATCGGTCAGCCCCAGCATTTT. Protein sequence: CASSLIGQPQHF. The chain carries TRBV27 and TRBJ1-5; the D is unclear. The CDR3 spans 12 residues. CDR1 and CDR2 from the germline V gene are MNHEY and SMNVEV (reference sequence). Trimming left V 2 bases short and J 6 bases short, with 5 bases between.

The chain is built from TRBV7-6 and TRBJ2-7; D remains ambiguous. This CDR3 contains 13 residues. The germline gives CDR1 SGHVS, CDR2 FNYEAQ. V gave up 5 bases and J gave up 2 bases, with 10 bases separating them. This CDR3 is CASSPGSPYEQYF. Here the CDR3 DNA reads TGTGCCAGCAGCCCAGGCAGTCCCTACGAGCAGTACTTC.

The rearrangement joins TRBV5-6 to TRBJ1-4; TRBD1 aligns across 7 bases. Unmatched junction bases numbered 3, after V lost 3 bases and J lost 7 bases. The germline V gene encodes CDR1 SGHDT and CDR2 YYEEEE. CDR3 length: 13 amino acids. CDR3: CASSWGDSEKLFF. The CDR3 DNA follows: TGTGCCAGCAGCTGGGGGGACAGTGAAAAACTGTTTTTT.

This rearrangement joins TRBV4-1 to TRBJ2-5, with D perhaps matching TRBD2 (5 bases). This CDR3 comprises 15 residues. V lost 1 base and J lost 0, with 9 bases in between. CDR1 is MGHRA and CDR2 is YSYEKL in the germline V gene. CDR3 loop: CASSQGQRYQETQYF. The CDR3 bases are TGCGCCAGCAGCCAAGGTCAGCGGTACCAAGAGACCCAGTACTTC.

In this sample, this clone turned up once. V usage is TRBV7-3 and J usage is TRBJ2-1; 8 bases match TRBD2. Looked up from germline, CDR1 is SGHTA and CDR2 is FQGTGA. CDR3 length: 15 amino acids. The J segment lost 6 bases and the V segment lost 7 bases, leaving 11 bases of the junction unmatched. CDR3 sequence (DNA): TGTGCCAGCACCCCCTCGGGGGGGCTTCTCAATGAGCAGTTCTTC. Residues: CASTPSGGLLNEQFF. Full variable domain (rest looked up from reference TRBV7-3 and TRBJ2-1): GAGVSQTPSNKVTEKGKYVELRCDPISGHTALYWYRQSLGQGPEFLIYFQGTGAADDSGLPNDRFFAVRPEGSVSTLKIQRTERGDSAVYLCASTPSGGLLNEQFFGPGTRLTVL.

The chain recombines TRBV5-1 with TRBJ1-1; D unresolved. CDR1 is SGHRS and CDR2 is YFSETQ in the germline V gene. Trimming removed 0 bases from V and 7 bases from J, with 13 bases in between. This CDR3 spans 14 amino acids. The CDR3: CASSLGRVESEAFF. The CDR3 region has the DNA TGCGCCAGCAGCTTGGGGAGGGTTGAGAGTGAAGCTTTCTTT.

V is TRBV6-1 and J is TRBJ1-2; 10 bases map to TRBD1. This CDR3 region has 16 residues. Per germline, CDR1 MNHNS and CDR2 SASEGT. V dropped 3 bases and J dropped 4; count of bases not matched to a gene: 8. CDR3 amino acids: CASSDPRQGAVYGYTF. The CDR3 nucleotides read TGTGCCAGCAGTGATCCGAGACAGGGGGCTGTCTATGGCTACACCTTC.

The chain has TRBV3-1 (or the pseudogene TRBV3-2) and TRBJ2-1, with D possibly matching TRBD1 (6 bases). CDR3 length equals 13 residues. The germline V gene encodes CDR1 LGHDT and CDR2 YNNKEL (reference sequence). Trimming shortened V by 4 bases and J by 10 bases, and 14 bases separated the two germline ends. CDR3 coding DNA: TGTGCCAGCAGCCGCGTCACCGGGACAGAGCAGTTCTTC. Translating gives CASSRVTGTEQFF.

V is TRBV6-6 and J is TRBJ1-2; D possibly corresponds to TRBD1 (6 bases). The CDR3 runs to 16 residues. Looked up from germline, CDR1 is MNHNY and CDR2 is SVGAGI (reference sequence). Trimming left V 0 bases short and J 1 base short, with 12 bases between. CDR3 sequence: CASSYSRGGDNYGYTF. CDR3 coding DNA: TGTGCCAGCAGTTACTCGAGGGGGGGGGATAACTATGGCTACACCTTC.